What follows describes a single T cell receptor (beta chain). Ten or more counts support this clonotype. This receptor's antigen is unknown. Base-call qualities are not available, and no considerably larger clone is one nucleotide away. CDR1 SGHRS and CDR2 YFSETQ were looked up in the germline V gene. Trimming at the junction amounts to 4 bases on V and 1 base on J, and the germline ends lie 18 bases apart. The CDR3 spans 17 residues, from the cysteine through the phenylalanine. Just CDR3 DNA is preserved here, 51 bases in frame from base 1. Hyperthyroidism patients were newly diagnosed, had a disease duration of under 2 months, and were aged 18 to 65 years. The study excluded patients with uncontrolled infections, other autoimmune diseases, pregnancy or lactation. Diagnoses relied on clinical symptoms, serum thyroxine and TRAb, thyroid ultrasound and orbital computed tomography. Blood from progressor patients was drawn when they were first diagnosed with hyperthyroidism, before any ophthalmopathy symptoms appeared. PBMCs were separated from roughly 9.3 ml of fresh peripheral blood using Ficoll-Paque density gradient centrifugation. Progressor patients were first diagnosed with Graves' hyperthyroidism and then developed ophthalmopathy during follow-up. Total RNA was extracted using Trizol reagent, and RNA quality was assessed on an Agilent 2100 Bioanalyzer.

The data were obtained in a study of T cells in Graves' hyperthyroidism and ophthalmopathy (dated by TCRdb to about 2019). The study in broad terms: Peripheral blood samples were taken at the time of initial diagnosis, prior to any treatment. TCR V-J signatures able to tell the groups apart were searched for in a discovery cohort of more than 90 patients, of whom around 42 had Graves' ophthalmopathy and roughly 57 had stable Graves' hyperthyroidism. Prospective prediction of ophthalmopathy was tested in an independent validation cohort of fewer than 20 hyperthyroidism patients and some 17 patients who later progressed to ophthalmopathy. The 75 to 100 discovery patients were randomly split 7:3 into training and test sets. Thyroid tissue and blood T-cell repertoires from about six Graves' hyperthyroidism patients were also compared in the study. Once sampling was done, hyperthyroidism patients were given methimazole at a starting dose of 30 mg daily, whereas ophthalmopathy patients were given high-dose intravenous methylprednisolone. According to the paper, TCR Vbeta CDR3 sequencing was carried out on approximately 140 peripheral blood samples, which came from 40 to 45 ophthalmopathy, around 75 hyperthyroidism and approximately 17 progressor patients. Overall results and qualifications from the work: In validation, progression to ophthalmopathy was predicted by the model with about 70% sensitivity and under 85% specificity, a median of 6.5 months before onset. Most expanded thyroid clonotypes (frequency above 0.001) were also detected in blood, a finding suggesting that blood repertoires may reflect thyroid immune responses. Ophthalmopathy was separated from stable hyperthyroidism by a 13 V-J signature model, with 85% to 90% sensitivity and roughly 81% specificity obtained in cross-validation and 80%/75% obtained in testing. No statistical method was used to fix the sample size in advance, and group allocation was not hidden from the investigators.

Amplification of TCR beta CDR3 regions was carried out from RNA transcripts. The TCR CDR3 was subjected to a first round of RT-PCR using the HTBI primer set and the Qiagen OneStep RT-PCR kit. Libraries were constructed in a second round of multiplex PCR, after which size selection and purification were performed. The libraries were sequenced on an Illumina HiSeq2000 using paired-end 100 bp reads. Under the source paper's analysis protocol: SOAPnuke was used to process the raw data, removing reads that contained adapters or uncalled bases, had a mean Phred below 15, or lacked an exact match to the constant primer or identifier. High-quality paired reads were merged using COPE v1.2.5, and each unique nucleotide sequence was defined as a clonotype. MiTCR v1.1 was used to align the clonotypes against IMGT TRBV, TRBD and TRBJ reference segments. The analysis included only V-J combinations with a frequency above 0.0001, which together covered more than 99% of the repertoires. A TCS score was defined as the ratio of F50 (clonal expansion) to E x V (chaos), with BLOSUM62-based TCRdist applied between CDR3 peptides within each V-J. Welch's t-statistics and random forest reduced around 510 V-J features to about 12, which were used in a naive Bayes classifier (R e1071). TCRdb trimmed public reads at Q25 via fastp, called clones via MiXCR and kept in-frame beta chains. Each entry merges the rows of one CDR3 protein and shows their most common DNA and genes. The V and J calls were not made by the authors but by TCRdb's processing. The sample profile shows fewer than 350,000 distinct CDR3 sequences; roughly 15% of them were found once. Under 35% of the sample is in the top ten clones.

The specimen was blood. The TCR sequence derives from a woman in her forties or fifties with Graves' hyperthyroidism that later progressed to Graves' ophthalmopathy. The sequence is built from TRBV5-1 and TRBJ2-1; TRBD2 is perhaps the D gene, given 7 matching bases. The base sequence is TGCGCCAGCAGCGGGGCACCAGGGGAGGGGTCCTACAATGAGCAGTTCTTC. Its translation reads: CASSGAPGEGSYNEQFF.